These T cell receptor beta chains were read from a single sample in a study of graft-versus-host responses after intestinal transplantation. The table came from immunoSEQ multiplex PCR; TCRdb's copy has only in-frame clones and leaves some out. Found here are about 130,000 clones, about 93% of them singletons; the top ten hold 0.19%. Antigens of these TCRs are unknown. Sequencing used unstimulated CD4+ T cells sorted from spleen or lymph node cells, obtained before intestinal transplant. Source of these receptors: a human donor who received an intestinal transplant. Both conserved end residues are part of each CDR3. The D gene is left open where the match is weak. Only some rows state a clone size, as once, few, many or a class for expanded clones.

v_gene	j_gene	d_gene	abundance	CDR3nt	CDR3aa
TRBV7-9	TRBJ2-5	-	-	TGTGCCAGCAGCTTATCGGGAGTGGGAGAGACCCAGTACTTC	CASSLSGVGETQYF
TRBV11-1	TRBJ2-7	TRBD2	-	TGTGCCAGCAGCCCGCGAAAGCGGGAGTTTTGGGAGCAGTACTTC	CASSPRKREFWEQYF
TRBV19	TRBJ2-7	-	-	TGTGCCAGTAGTGACCGAAAGGGGCCCAGGTCCCCCTACGAGCAGTACTTC	CASSDRKGPRSPYEQYF
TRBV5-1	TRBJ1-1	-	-	TGCGCCAGCAGCCGCGCAGTAAACACTGAAGCTTTCTTT	CASSRAVNTEAFF
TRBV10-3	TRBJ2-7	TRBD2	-	TGTGCCATCAGGGTGACTAGCGGGAGGGCCCTTGGGTCCTACGAGCAGTACTTC	CAIRVTSGRALGSYEQYF
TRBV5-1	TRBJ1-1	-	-	TGCGCCAGCAGCCCAGGACAGATGAACACTGAAGCTTTCTTT	CASSPGQMNTEAFF
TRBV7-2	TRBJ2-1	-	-	TGTGCCAGCAGCTTAGCGGGGGAGTCCTACAATGAGCAGTTCTTC	CASSLAGESYNEQFF
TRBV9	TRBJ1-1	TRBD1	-	TGTGCCAGCAGCTCCAGGACAGGGGTAGAGACTGAAGCTTTCTTT	CASSSRTGVETEAFF
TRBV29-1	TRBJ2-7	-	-	TGCAGTGCGGCGGGAAGCTCCTACGAGCAGTACTTC	CSAAGSSYEQYF
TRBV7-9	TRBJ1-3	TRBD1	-	TGTGCCAGCAGGGAGATGACAGGGGTTGGAAACACCATATATTTT	CASREMTGVGNTIYF
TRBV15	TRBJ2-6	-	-	TGTGCCACCAGCAGGATACGTAAGTCGGTTGGGGCCAACGTCCTGACTTTC	CATSRIRKSVGANVLTF
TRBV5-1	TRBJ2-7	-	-	TGCGCCAGCAGCTTGGGGACAGTGGCCTACGAGCAGTACTTC	CASSLGTVAYEQYF
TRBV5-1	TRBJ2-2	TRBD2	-	TGCGCCAGCAGCTCTGCGGGGGGCCCCAACACCGGGGAGCTGTTTTTT	CASSSAGGPNTGELFF
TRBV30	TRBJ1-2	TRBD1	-	TGTGCCTGGAGTGTCAATACAGGGGGCACTGGCTACACCTTC	CAWSVNTGGTGYTF
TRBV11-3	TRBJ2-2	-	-	TGTGCCAGCTCGAGGGAAGGAGGCGGGGAGCTGTTTTTT	CASSREGGGELFF
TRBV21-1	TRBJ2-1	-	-	TGTGCCAGCAGCAACAATGAGCAGTTCTTC	CASSNNEQFF
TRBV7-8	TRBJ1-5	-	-	TGTGCCAGCAGCTTAGCGCCGGGGCACAATCAGCCCCAGCATTTT	CASSLAPGHNQPQHF
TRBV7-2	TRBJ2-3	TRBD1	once	TGTGCCAGCAGCTTAGTGACAGGGGGGGGAGATACGCAGTATTTT	CASSLVTGGGDTQYF
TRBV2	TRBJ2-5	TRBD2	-	TGTGCCAGCAGCGGAAGCTCCGGACTAGCGGGAGAGGAGACCCAGTACTTC	CASSGSSGLAGEETQYF
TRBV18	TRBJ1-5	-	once	TGTGCCAGCTCACCTCCGGGAGAGCAGCCCCAGCATTTT	CASSPPGEQPQHF
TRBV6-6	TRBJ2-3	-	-	TGTGCCAGCAGTTTAAATGGGGGAGGCCGCACAGATACGCAGTATTTT	CASSLNGGGRTDTQYF
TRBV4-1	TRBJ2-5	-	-	TGCGCCAGCAGCCAACGAGAGCCCGGGGAGACCCAGTACTTC	CASSQREPGETQYF
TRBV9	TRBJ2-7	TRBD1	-	TGTGCCAGCAGCTCCTCCCAGGGGGCCCACGAGCAGTACTTC	CASSSSQGAHEQYF
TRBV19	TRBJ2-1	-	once	TGTGCCAGTAGTTTCTTGGGGGGCAATGAGCAGTTCTTC	CASSFLGGNEQFF
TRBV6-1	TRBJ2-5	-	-	TGTGCCAGTACATATGACAGTCAAGAGACCCAGTACTTC	CASTYDSQETQYF
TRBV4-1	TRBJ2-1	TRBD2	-	TGCGCCAGCAGCCAAGATCGGACTAGCGGTGAGCAGTTCTTC	CASSQDRTSGEQFF
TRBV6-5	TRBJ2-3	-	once	TGTGCCAGCAGTTACGGCAGGGCGCGCACAGATACGCAGTATTTT	CASSYGRARTDTQYF
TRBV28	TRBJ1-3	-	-	TGTGCCAGCCAGGGAAACACCATATATTTT	CASQGNTIYF
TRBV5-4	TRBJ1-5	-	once	TGTGCCAGCAGCTTGAGCGGGAGCAATCAGCCCCAGCATTTT	CASSLSGSNQPQHF
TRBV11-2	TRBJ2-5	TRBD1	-	TGTGCCAGCAGCCCGAACCGACAGGGATTGGGAGAGACCCAGTACTTC	CASSPNRQGLGETQYF
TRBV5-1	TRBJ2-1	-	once	TGCGCCAGCAGCTTGGAGGCTCAGGGTCTTTACAATGAGCAGTTCTTC	CASSLEAQGLYNEQFF
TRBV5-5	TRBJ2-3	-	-	TGTGCCAGCAGCTTGGCCGGTACACAAGATACGCAGTATTTT	CASSLAGTQDTQYF
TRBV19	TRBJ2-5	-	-	TGTGCCAGTAGTATTGGTCAAGAGACCCAGTACTTC	CASSIGQETQYF
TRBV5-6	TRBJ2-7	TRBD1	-	TGTGCCAGCAGCTTGCCGACCGGGACAGCCTACGAGCAGTACTTC	CASSLPTGTAYEQYF
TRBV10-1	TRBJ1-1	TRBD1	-	TGCGCCAGCAGTGGACAGGGGTGGACCGAAGCTTTCTTT	CASSGQGWTEAFF
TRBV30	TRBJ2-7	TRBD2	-	TGTGCCTCGATTGCGGTTAGCGGGAGTGGCGAGCAGTACTTC	CASIAVSGSGEQYF
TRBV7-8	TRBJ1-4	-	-	TGTGCCAGCAGCGTATCAGGGGAGGGTGAAAAACTGTTTTTT	CASSVSGEGEKLFF
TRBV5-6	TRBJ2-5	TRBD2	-	TGTGCCAGCAGCTTGGGTGCGGGAGTCCAAGAGACCCAGTACTTC	CASSLGAGVQETQYF
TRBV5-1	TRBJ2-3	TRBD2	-	TGCGCCAGCAGCTTTCGGACTAGCGGCCTCACAGATACGCAGTATTTT	CASSFRTSGLTDTQYF
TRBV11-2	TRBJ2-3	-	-	TGTGCCAGCAGCACGGGTGCACCTAGCACAGATACGCAGTATTTT	CASSTGAPSTDTQYF
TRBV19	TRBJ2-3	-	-	TGTGCCAGTAGTATCGGCGGGACCACAGATACGCAGTATTTT	CASSIGGTTDTQYF
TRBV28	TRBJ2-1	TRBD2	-	TGTGCCAGCCCTAGCGGGAGGAACCCCAATGAGCAGTTCTTC	CASPSGRNPNEQFF
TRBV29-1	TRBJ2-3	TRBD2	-	TGCAGCGCTATAGCGGGAGCGACAGATACGCAGTATTTT	CSAIAGATDTQYF
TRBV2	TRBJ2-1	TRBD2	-	TGTGCCAGCAGGAAACTTAGCGGGAGCAAGCACAATGAGCAGTTCTTC	CASRKLSGSKHNEQFF
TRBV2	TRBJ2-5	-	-	TGTGCCAGCAGTGAGGAGGGAACCGGGGGGACCCAGTACTTC	CASSEEGTGGTQYF
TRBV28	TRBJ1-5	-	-	TGTGCCAGCAGTTTATCCAGGTACAATCAGCCCCAGCATTTT	CASSLSRYNQPQHF
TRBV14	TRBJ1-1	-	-	TGTGCCAGCAGCCAAAGGCAGGGAGGAGGTGCCACTGAAGCTTTCTTT	CASSQRQGGGATEAFF
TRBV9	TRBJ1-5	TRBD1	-	TGTGCCAGCAGCAGGACAGGGGGGGGACAGCCCCAGCATTTT	CASSRTGGGQPQHF
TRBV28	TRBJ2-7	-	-	TGTGCCAGCAGGGGAAGGGGCCGATTCAGGGTTAGCTCCTACGAGCAGTACTTC	CASRGRGRFRVSSYEQYF
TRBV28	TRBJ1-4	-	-	TGTGCCAGCAGAACCCCGGGAAGGGAAAAACTGTTTTTT	CASRTPGREKLFF